Shown below are 25 T cell receptor beta chains from a single sample sequenced in a study of CD8 T cells in Susac syndrome. Reverse transcription used roughly 0.5 to 1 ug RNA and random hexamers. One entry per CDR3 protein results from TCRdb running MiXCR on the immunoSEQ multiplex PCR reads. The data hold 100,000 to 150,000 distinct CDR3 sequences, with about 93% observed a single time. The sample consisted of CD4+ T cells from PBMCs. The source is a human donor in good health.

The genes are TRBV2 and TRBJ2-3, with 8 bases matching TRBD2. After removal of 4 bases from V and 2 bases from J, the junction contained 11 bases not matched to a gene. This CDR3 is built from 17 residues. The germline gives CDR1 SNHLY, CDR2 FYNNEI. The CDR3 coding sequence is TGTGCCAGCAGTGGACCCCTTTCGGGAGGGTCCACAGATACGCAGTATTTT. Translated, it gives CASSGPLSGGSTDTQYF.

The V gene is TRBV19, the J gene TRBJ2-2; 9 bases align to TRBD2. Germline CDR1 and CDR2: LNHDA and SQIVND (reference sequence). J gave up 4 bases and V 6 bases, and 9 bases lay outside the gene matches. The CDR3 runs 16 residues. CDR3 region: CASRPTSGDSTGELFF. The CDR3 DNA sequence: TGTGCCAGTAGACCGACTAGCGGAGACAGCACCGGGGAGCTGTTTTTT. Supplemented by reference TRBV19 and TRBJ2-2, the full variable domain reads DGGITQSPKYLFRKEGQNVTLSCEQNLNHDAMYWYRQDPGQGLRLIYYSQIVNDFQKGDIAEGYSVSREKKESFPLTVTSAQKNPTAFYLCASRPTSGDSTGELFFGEGSRLTVL.

The rearrangement links TRBV2 to TRBJ2-1; possible D gene TRBD1, 5 bases. CDR1 and CDR2 (germline): SNHLY, FYNNEI. CDR3 size: 13 residues. With 7 bases removed from V and 5 bases from J, the gap between germline ends came to 12 bases. The DNA for the CDR3 is TGTGCCAGCATCTGGGGCGGTCACAATGAGCAGTTCTTC. As protein: CASIWGGHNEQFF.

The chain is built from TRBV7-9 and TRBJ2-7, with TRBD1 matching 10 bases. The length of the CDR3 is 16 residues. Germline trimming cut 5 bases from V and 3 bases from J; bases unmatched to any gene: 10. Germline-derived CDR1 and CDR2 are SEHNR and FQNEAQ (reference sequence). The CDR3 nucleotides are TGTGCCAGCAGCCGTACCCCGGGACAGGGGATCTACGAGCAGTACTTC. Amino acid sequence: CASSRTPGQGIYEQYF.

The J gene is TRBJ1-2, the V gene TRBV20-1; D gene uncertain. The ends were cut back, 5 bases at V and 6 bases at J, with 16 bases in the middle. CDR3 size: 13 residues. Germline lookup yields CDR1 DFQATT and CDR2 SNEGSKA (reference sequence). CDR3 protein: CSAPRAGWDGYTF. The CDR3 region has the DNA TGCAGTGCTCCGAGGGCAGGCTGGGATGGCTACACCTTC.

This chain uses TRBV12-3 or TRBV12-4 with TRBJ1-2; D gene uncertain. The CDR3 covers 13 residues. Trimming removed 4 bases from V and 4 bases from J, with 10 bases in between. CDR3 in amino acids: CASSSADGYGYTF. CDR3 DNA: TGTGCCAGCAGTTCGGCGGACGGCTATGGCTACACCTTC.

The chain recombines TRBV3-1 with TRBJ1-2, with 9 bases fitting TRBD1. The V gene's germline CDR1 is LGHDT and CDR2 YNNKEL (reference sequence). Trimming took 1 base from V and 5 from J; bases not matched to a gene: 5. CDR3 size: 15 residues. The CDR3 region has the DNA TGTGCCAGCAGCCAAGTGGACAGGGGTATTTATGGCTACACCTTC. The encoded protein is CASSQVDRGIYGYTF.

A note on this clonotype: One junction end disagrees with the germline gene, perhaps due to a read error. The chain couples TRBV3-1 to TRBJ1-5; maybe TRBD1 (6 bases). This CDR3 is built from 15 residues. The germline V gene has CDR1 LGHDT and CDR2 YNNKEL (reference sequence). The CDR3 DNA reads as TGTGCCAGCAGACAAGGGTGGGGGCTTGATCAGCCCCAGCATTTT. Its protein is CASRQGWGLDQPQHF.

The chain couples TRBV18 to TRBJ2-7; 10 bases are a match to TRBD1. Looked up from germline, CDR1 is KGHSH and CDR2 is LQKENI. This CDR3 has 14 amino acids. V shed 8 bases, J shed 4 bases, and the junction held 8 bases outside the gene matches. CDR3 sequence: CASGKGQGSYEQYF. The CDR3 DNA reads TGTGCCAGCGGGAAGGGACAGGGGTCTTACGAGCAGTACTTC. The whole variable domain, filled in from reference TRBV18 and TRBJ2-7, reads NAGVMQNPRHLVRRRGQEARLRCSPMKGHSHVYWYRQLPEEGLKFMVYLQKENIIDESGMPKERFSAEFPKEGPSILRIQQVVRGDSAAYFCASGKGQGSYEQYFGPGTRLTVT.

This chain links TRBV7-6 with TRBJ2-3; D is undetermined. The CDR3 runs to 17 residues. CDR1 is SGHVS, CDR2 FNYEAQ, per germline. V lost 1 base and J 0 bases, leaving 14 bases between the germline ends. The CDR3 loop reads CASSLVRASLSTDTQYF. The CDR3 DNA reads TGTGCCAGCAGCTTAGTACGGGCTAGTCTGAGCACAGATACGCAGTATTTT.

This clonotype was observed a single time. The chain recombines TRBV30 with TRBJ2-5; D is unresolved. Looked up from germline, CDR1 is GTSNPN and CDR2 is SVGIG (reference sequence). This CDR3 is built from 12 residues. V shed 0 bases and J shed 2 bases, with 4 bases lying between them. CDR3 coding DNA: TGTGCCTGGAGTGTAGGGCAAGAGACCCAGTACTTC. Residues: CAWSVGQETQYF.

V usage is TRBV27 and J usage is TRBJ2-7, with 9 bases fitting TRBD1. The ends lost 5 bases at V and 6 bases at J; junction bases unmatched: 11. CDR3 size: 15 residues. Per the germline V gene, CDR1 is MNHEY and CDR2 is SMNVEV (reference sequence). The CDR3 nucleotides are TGTGCCAGCAGTCCGTTGGGACAGGGTATAGGCGAGCAGTACTTC. Translating it yields CASSPLGQGIGEQYF.

This clonotype was observed once. This chain uses TRBV20-1 with TRBJ1-1; 10 bases align to TRBD1. V lost 5 bases and J lost 5; bases outside the gene matches: 11. From germline, CDR1 is DFQATT and CDR2 SNEGSKA (reference sequence). The CDR3 consists of 15 residues. Here the CDR3 reads CSASARDRGRTEAFF. The CDR3 coding sequence is TGCAGTGCTTCAGCACGGGACAGGGGTCGTACTGAAGCTTTCTTT.

CDR3 DNA sequence: TGTGCCAGCAGGGGGGACATCGATACGCAGTATTTT. This codes for CASRGDIDTQYF. The chain links TRBV2 to TRBJ2-3; D may be TRBD1 (6 bases). The germline V and J ends were trimmed by 6 bases and 6 bases, with 10 bases remaining between them. Germline V lookup: CDR1 SNHLY, CDR2 FYNNEI. The length of the CDR3 is 12 residues.

The chain carries TRBV6-5 and TRBJ1-2; D possibly corresponds to TRBD1 (5 bases). The CDR3 covers 15 residues. CDR1 is MNHEY, CDR2 SVGAGI, per germline. The V end lost 5 bases, the J end lost 2 bases, and 15 bases lay between the germline ends. CDR3 DNA sequence: TGTGCCAGCAGTACGGGGCAGCTCCAAAACTATGGCTACACCTTC. Residues: CASSTGQLQNYGYTF.

The chain links TRBV2 to TRBJ1-2, with 7 bases identical to TRBD1. The germline V gene encodes CDR1 SNHLY and CDR2 FYNNEI. The CDR3 is 12 residues long. The V gene end was trimmed by 6 bases and the J gene end by 5 bases; junction bases not matched to a gene: 3. CDR3 DNA: TGTGCCAGCAGCGACAGGGAATATGGCTACACCTTC. Translated, it gives CASSDREYGYTF.

This chain joins TRBV29-1 and TRBJ2-2; 7 bases are a match to TRBD2. Germline lookup yields CDR1 SQVTM and CDR2 ANQGSEA. J lost 6 bases, V lost 6 bases, and 16 bases had no gene match. CDR3 size: 16 residues. For the CDR3, the DNA is TGCAGCGTCCCAGGGTCCAGCGGGACGGTTCCCGGGGAGCTGTTTTTT. The encoded protein is CSVPGSSGTVPGELFF.

The chain uses TRBV6-1 and TRBJ1-4; D remains unclear. Trimming shortened V by 2 bases and J by 10 bases, and 17 bases separated the two germline ends. This CDR3 has 15 amino acids. CDR1 MNHNS and CDR2 SASEGT come from the germline V gene. This CDR3 is CASSEMRQLIGKLFF. CDR3 nucleotide sequence: TGTGCCAGCAGTGAAATGCGGCAGTTAATCGGAAAACTGTTTTTT.

CDR3: CASTGRGAEAFF. The DNA of the CDR3 is TGTGCCAGCACCGGCCGAGGGGCTGAAGCTTTCTTT. This chain uses TRBV28 with TRBJ1-1; tentative D call: TRBD1 (5 bases). Germline-derived CDR1 and CDR2 are MDHEN and SYDVKM. Trimming removed 7 bases from V and 6 bases from J, with 12 bases in between. This CDR3 spans 12 amino acids.

DNA for the CDR3: TGCAGTGCCAGACGGACTAGCGGATACAATGAGCAGTTCTTC. It codes for CSARRTSGYNEQFF. This sequence joins TRBV20-1 and TRBJ2-1; 10 nucleotides agree with TRBD2. This CDR3 has 14 amino acids. CDR1 is DFQATT, CDR2 SNEGSKA, per germline (reference sequence). V shed 6 bases and J 4 bases; nucleotides not matched to a gene: 6.

This chain uses TRBV29-1 with TRBJ1-5; D is unresolved. Trimming took 7 bases from V and 6 from J, leaving 19 bases between them. Per germline, CDR1 SQVTM and CDR2 ANQGSEA. CDR3 size: 14 residues. The CDR3 region has the DNA TGCAGCGAAGGTCGAGGCGCGGAAGGTCAGCCCCAGCATTTT. Translation gives CSEGRGAEGQPQHF.

This clonotype was recorded a few times. The V gene is TRBV7-2, the J gene TRBJ1-1, with D uncertain. The CDR3 has 14 residues. V was pared by 0 bases and J by 3 bases, with 8 bases between. From germline, CDR1 is SGHTA and CDR2 FQGNSA. The CDR3: CASSLAPEYTEAFF. The CDR3 DNA sequence: TGTGCCAGCAGCTTAGCACCAGAATACACTGAAGCTTTCTTT.

The chain joins TRBV18 to TRBJ2-7; the D gene is possibly TRBD1 (6 bases). Germline loops: CDR1 KGHSH, CDR2 LQKENI. With 2 bases removed from V and 0 bases from J, the gap between germline ends came to 11 bases. This CDR3 comprises 15 residues. The CDR3 sequence is CASSPGTSSSYEQYF. The CDR3 DNA reads as TGTGCCAGCTCACCAGGGACATCGAGCTCCTACGAGCAGTACTTC. The whole variable domain, remainder taken from reference TRBV18 and TRBJ2-7, is NAGVMQNPRHLVRRRGQEARLRCSPMKGHSHVYWYRQLPEEGLKFMVYLQKENIIDESGMPKERFSAEFPKEGPSILRIQQVVRGDSAAYFCASSPGTSSSYEQYFGPGTRLTVT.

The rearrangement joins TRBV25-1 to TRBJ2-7; TRBD1 matches at 8 bases. CDR1 and CDR2 (germline): MGHDK, SYGVNS. The CDR3 has 18 residues. The ends lost 7 bases at V and 3 bases at J; junction bases unmatched: 20. For the CDR3, the DNA is TGTGCCAGCAATCAAGGGCGGCAGGGGGCGCGAGGGGTCTACGAGCAGTACTTC. Translating gives CASNQGRQGARGVYEQYF.

The chain combines TRBV7-8 with TRBJ2-3; D may be TRBD1 (7 bases). The CDR3 length is 15 residues. Germline V lookup: CDR1 SGHVS, CDR2 FQNEAQ. V lost 5 bases and J 0 bases, leaving 12 bases between the germline ends. The CDR3 protein is CASSARDSSTDTQYF. As DNA, the CDR3 is TGTGCCAGCAGCGCGCGGGACAGTAGCACAGATACGCAGTATTTT.